The 24 T cell receptor beta chains listed next were all sequenced from one sample in a study of vaccination and CD4 T cells after COVID-19. Treatment described: approximately 9-day PBMC culture with coronavirus spike peptide pools or control peptides (ViraFEST assay). An Oncomine TCR Beta short-read assay was used to sequence the DNA from cultured CD4+ T cells. Via MiXCR, TCRdb re-called the PCR reads, giving one row per CDR3 protein. The data show almost 20,000 distinct CDR3 sequences, 47% seen once. Their specific antigens are unknown. Sequenced here: CD4+ T cells from blood, cultured in vitro, sampled before SARS-CoV-2 vaccination. Receptors were obtained from a human donor who had recovered from COVID-19.

As concerns this clonotype: The junction differs from germline at one of its ends, possibly a read error. V gene TRBV7-2 combines with J gene TRBJ1-3, with TRBD1 matching 8 bases. Germline CDR1 reads SGHTA; CDR2 reads FQGNSA. The CDR3 is 15 residues long. The CDR3 DNA reads TGCGCCAGCAGCCCGACAGGGGATCGTAGAAACACCATATATTTT. It encodes CASSPTGDRRNTIYF.

The chain uses TRBV10-1 and TRBJ1-2; no firm D call. This CDR3 contains 15 residues. Deletions cut 0 bases from V and 8 bases from J, with 16 bases between. From germline, CDR1 is WNHNN and CDR2 SYGVQD (reference sequence). The CDR3 sequence is CASSESIGSITGYTF. Here the CDR3 DNA reads TGCGCCAGCAGTGAGTCGATAGGCAGCATTACGGGCTACACCTTC.

In DNA form, the CDR3 reads TGTGCCAGCAGTCTGCAGGGAGGCAATCAGCCCCAGCATTTT. Amino acids: CASSLQGGNQPQHF. The V gene is TRBV12-3 or TRBV12-4, the J gene TRBJ1-5, with D tentatively TRBD1 (5 bases). The CDR3 runs 14 residues. V was pared by 5 bases and J by 2 bases, with 10 bases between.

This clonotype has only one observation. The chain employs TRBV7-9 and TRBJ2-3; no firm D call. The CDR3 consists of 14 residues. The V end lost 1 base, the J end lost 1 base, and 6 bases lay between the germline ends. Germline loops: CDR1 SEHNR, CDR2 FQNEAQ (reference sequence). The CDR3 region has the DNA TGTGCCAGCAGCTTAGAGTTGCGCACAGATACGCAGTATTTT. This translates into CASSLELRTDTQYF.

The rearrangement links TRBV6-2 or TRBV6-3 to TRBJ1-5; D is unclear. Trimming took off 4 bases at V and 2 bases at J, with 3 bases between the two ends. This CDR3 has 12 amino acids. Germline lookup yields CDR1 MNHEY and CDR2 SVGEGT. CDR3 amino acids: CASSSGNQPQHF. In DNA, the CDR3 is TGTGCCAGCAGTTCGGGCAATCAGCCCCAGCATTTT.

The rearrangement joins TRBV2 to TRBJ2-6; TRBD1 is a possible D gene (6 bases). The germline V gene has CDR1 SNHLY and CDR2 FYNNEI. V gave up 5 bases and J gave up 1 base, with 9 bases separating them. The CDR3 spans 15 residues. This CDR3 reads CASSRTESGANVLTF. The CDR3 DNA reads as TGTGCCAGCAGTCGGACAGAGTCTGGGGCCAACGTCCTGACTTTC.

By share, this clonotype counts as medium-sized (0.01 to 0.1%). The rearrangement links TRBV6-5 to TRBJ1-2; D gene unclear. Trimming stripped 1 base from V and 7 bases from J, with 13 bases between. Per the germline V gene, CDR1 is MNHEY and CDR2 is SVGAGI. This CDR3 spans 14 amino acids. The CDR3 coding sequence is TGTGCCAGCAGTTACTACAAGTCCACGCCTGGCTACACCTTC. Amino acids: CASSYYKSTPGYTF.

This clonotype was detected a few times. The chain links TRBV7-2 to TRBJ1-5; D is undetermined. The CDR3 consists of 12 residues. Trimming removed 5 bases from V and 3 bases from J, with 5 bases in between. Germline CDR1 SGHTA, CDR2 FQGNSA. The CDR3 spells CASSRDNQPQHF. The CDR3 region has the DNA TGTGCCAGCAGCCGAGACAATCAGCCCCAGCATTTT.

The DNA of the CDR3 is TGTGCCAGCAGTGACCCGGGCGGGGGTGTAGAGACCCAGTACTTC. Translated: CASSDPGGGVETQYF. The chain links TRBV25-1 to TRBJ2-5; 7 nucleotides agree with TRBD2. The V gene end was trimmed by 3 bases and the J gene end by 4 bases; junction bases not matched to a gene: 8. Germline V lookup: CDR1 MGHDK, CDR2 SYGVNS. The CDR3 has 15 residues.

The chain couples TRBV7-2 to TRBJ2-3; 13 bases line up with TRBD2. The V and J ends lost 5 bases and 5 bases, in that order; junction bases with no gene match: 1. CDR3 length: 14 residues. CDR1 SGHTA and CDR2 FQGNSA come from the germline V gene. CDR3 sequence reads: CASSRLAGGDTQYF. CDR3 DNA sequence: TGTGCCAGCAGCCGACTAGCGGGAGGAGATACGCAGTATTTT.

V usage is TRBV7-9 and J usage is TRBJ1-1; 8 bases line up with TRBD1. This CDR3 has 15 residues. CDR1 is SEHNR and CDR2 is FQNEAQ in the germline V gene (reference sequence). Losses at the gene ends were 5 bases for V and 4 bases for J; bases not matched to a gene: 9. In nucleotides, the CDR3 is TGTGCCAGCAGCCGTCCCGGGACAGGACTCACTGAAGCTTTCTTT. Its translation: CASSRPGTGLTEAFF.

In this sample, this clonotype turned up a few times. The chain is built from TRBV20-1 and TRBJ1-1; D not resolved. This CDR3 has 10 amino acids. CDR1 is DFQATT, CDR2 SNEGSKA, per germline (reference sequence). The V end was cut by 6 bases, the J end by 1 base, with 3 bases between. CDR3 DNA: TGCAGTGCCTCGAACACTGAAGCTTTCTTT. Its protein is CSASNTEAFF.

V gene TRBV24-1 combines with J gene TRBJ2-6, with unresolved D. CDR1 KGHDR and CDR2 SFDVKD come from the germline V gene. The CDR3 spans 15 residues. Trimming cost V 3 bases and J 2 bases, with 7 bases left between them. Written as DNA, the CDR3 is TGTGCCACCAGTGATAGGCGCGCTGGGGCCAACGTCCTGACTTTC. The encoded protein is CATSDRRAGANVLTF.

V is TRBV25-1 and J is TRBJ1-1; D not resolved. Germline loops: CDR1 MGHDK, CDR2 SYGVNS. The CDR3 consists of 14 residues. Trimming took 9 bases from V and 0 from J, leaving 14 bases between them. CDR3 protein: CASQATGMNTEAFF. Written as DNA, the CDR3 is TGTGCCAGTCAAGCTACGGGGATGAACACTGAAGCTTTCTTT.

This chain links TRBV4-3 with TRBJ2-7, with D uncertain. Trimming shortened V by 4 bases and J by 0 bases, and 13 bases separated the two germline ends. Germline CDR1 LGHNA, CDR2 YSLEER. The CDR3 length is 15 residues. CDR3 coding DNA: TGCGCCAGCAGCCGAGATCTGACGTACTCCTACGAGCAGTACTTC. The encoded protein is CASSRDLTYSYEQYF.

The chain is built from TRBV23-1 and TRBJ2-7; TRBD1 aligns across 12 bases. TRBV23-1 is labeled an ORF, and its function is uncertain. The V gene end was trimmed by 0 bases and the J gene end by 6 bases; junction bases not matched to a gene: 6. The CDR3 is made up of 16 amino acids. The CDR3 is CASSQSCGTGGFEQYF. The CDR3 DNA sequence: TGCGCCAGCAGTCAATCGTGCGGGACAGGGGGCTTCGAGCAGTACTTC.

V is TRBV10-3 and J is TRBJ2-7; D may be TRBD1 (6 bases). The CDR3 consists of 15 residues. From germline, CDR1 is ENHRY and CDR2 SYGVKD. V gave up 4 bases and J gave up 3 bases, with 16 bases separating them. The CDR3 DNA is TGTGCCATCAGTGTAGGGGATGGCAGGGGCTACGAGCAGTACTTC. Translated, it gives CAISVGDGRGYEQYF.

This chain links TRBV6-1 with TRBJ1-1; tentative D call: TRBD1 (5 bases). Between the trimmed V and J ends, which lost 7 bases and 1 base, there was a span of 13 bases. The CDR3 consists of 14 residues. Germline V CDR1 and CDR2: MNHNS, SASEGT. The CDR3 here is CASTRSTGNTEAFF. CDR3 sequence (DNA): TGTGCCAGCACGCGGTCAACAGGGAACACTGAAGCTTTCTTT.

The V and J genes are TRBV2 and TRBJ1-5; 10 positions match TRBD1. In germline, CDR1 is SNHLY, CDR2 FYNNEI. This CDR3 is 16 amino acids long. V was clipped by 4 bases and J by 1 base; unmatched bases: 4. The CDR3 DNA follows: TGTGCCAGCAGTGGACAGGGGGCGCGGAGCAATCAGCCCCAGCATTTT. Its translation is CASSGQGARSNQPQHF.

This CDR3 reads CASSRGLNTEAFF. Written as DNA, the CDR3 is TGTGCCAGCAGTAGGGGTTTGAACACTGAAGCTTTCTTT. The chain links TRBV2 to TRBJ1-1; tentative D call: TRBD1 (5 bases). This CDR3 is 13 amino acids long. CDR1 and CDR2 (germline): SNHLY, FYNNEI. Trimming removed 5 bases at V and 0 bases at J, with 7 bases between.

The chain recombines TRBV6-1 with TRBJ2-7, with D unclear. Trimming removed 2 bases from V and 3 bases from J, with 8 bases in between. Germline V gene data show CDR1 as MNHNS and CDR2 as SASEGT. There are 13 residues in the CDR3. DNA for the CDR3: TGTGCCAGCAGTGAATCGGCTGTCTACGAGCAGTACTTC. It encodes CASSESAVYEQYF.

A single count supports this clonotype. The chain couples TRBV5-1 to TRBJ1-1, with D unresolved. The germline V gene encodes CDR1 SGHRS and CDR2 YFSETQ. V dropped 1 base and J dropped 1 base, with 8 bases sitting between them. The CDR3 runs to 14 residues. The CDR3 loop reads CASSLMTANTEAFF. The CDR3 DNA reads TGCGCCAGCAGCTTGATGACGGCGAACACTGAAGCTTTCTTT. The entire variable domain, with the rest obtained from reference TRBV5-1 and TRBJ1-1, is as follows: KAGVTQTPRYLIKTRGQQVTLSCSPISGHRSVSWYQQTPGQGLQFLFEYFSETQRNKGNFPGRFSGRQFSNSRSEMNVSTLELGDSALYLCASSLMTANTEAFFGQGTRLTVV.

The chain employs TRBV7-3 and TRBJ2-1; 7 positions agree with TRBD2. The V and J ends lost 4 bases and 6 bases, in that order; junction bases with no gene match: 12. The length of the CDR3 is 16 residues. Germline CDR1 SGHTA, CDR2 FQGTGA. The CDR3 protein is CASSSSGAGNSNEQFF. The CDR3 region has the DNA TGTGCCAGCAGCTCCTCGGGAGCGGGGAATTCCAATGAGCAGTTCTTC. The full variable domain, its missing parts supplied by reference TRBV7-3 and TRBJ2-1, is GAGVSQTPSNKVTEKGKYVELRCDPISGHTALYWYRQSLGQGPEFLIYFQGTGAADDSGLPNDRFFAVRPEGSVSTLKIQRTERGDSAVYLCASSSSGAGNSNEQFFGPGTRLTVL.

This chain uses TRBV6-1 with TRBJ2-2; D remains ambiguous. Trimming removed 6 bases from V and 6 bases from J, with 14 bases in between. Germline CDR1 reads MNHNS; CDR2 reads SASEGT. The CDR3 loop spans 14 amino acids. CDR3 sequence reads: CASRLSRTAGELFF. CDR3 DNA sequence: TGTGCCAGCAGGTTGTCCAGGACGGCCGGGGAGCTGTTTTTT.